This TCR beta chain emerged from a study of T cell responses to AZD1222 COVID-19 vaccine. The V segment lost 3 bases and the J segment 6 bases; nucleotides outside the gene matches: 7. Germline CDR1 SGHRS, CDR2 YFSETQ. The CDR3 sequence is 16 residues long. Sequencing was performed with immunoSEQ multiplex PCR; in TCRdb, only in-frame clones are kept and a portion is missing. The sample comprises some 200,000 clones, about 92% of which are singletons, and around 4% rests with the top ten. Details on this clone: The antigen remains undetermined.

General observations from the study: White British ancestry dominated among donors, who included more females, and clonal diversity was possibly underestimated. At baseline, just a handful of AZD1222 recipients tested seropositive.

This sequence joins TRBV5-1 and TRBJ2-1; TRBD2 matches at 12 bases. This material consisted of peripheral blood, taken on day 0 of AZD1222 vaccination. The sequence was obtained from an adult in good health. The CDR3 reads CASSSPLAGGSNEQFF. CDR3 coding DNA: TGCGCCAGCAGCTCTCCACTAGCGGGGGGATCCAATGAGCAGTTCTTC.